This T cell receptor (beta chain) was identified during a study of blood T cell repertoires in COVID-19. The overall study: Samples taken during acute and convalescent COVID-19 were collected in the United States, Italy and Spain. PBMCs, B-cell-depleted T cells, or T cells were the source of the cDNA or gDNA that made up the material.

A COVID-19 case was met by exposed participants within 2 weeks before study entry. Germline loops: CDR1 SNHLY, CDR2 FYNNEI. The CDR3 is 14 amino acids. Trimming took off 6 bases at V and 3 bases at J, with 11 bases between the two ends. Data came from immunoSEQ multiplex PCR; TCRdb stores just in-frame clones and leaves some out. The sample consists of some 300,000 clones, nearly 90% of them appearing once. This clone was seen more than once but under ten times. The chain employs TRBV2 and TRBJ1-4; perhaps TRBD1 as D (6 bases). This receptor was identified in a woman in her fifties or sixties who had been exposed to COVID-19. The sequenced sample consisted of PBMCs or T cells enriched from blood (not recorded which). CDR3 residues: CASSLQGANEKLFF. In nucleotides, the CDR3 is TGTGCCAGCAGCTTACAGGGAGCTAATGAAAAACTGTTTTTT.